Sequencing of this T cell receptor beta chain was carried out in a study of blood T cell repertoires in COVID-19. The CDR3 has 14 amino acids. V shed 2 bases and J shed 0 bases, with 6 bases lying between them. Germline V gives CDR1 SGHTA, CDR2 FQGNSA. As processed by the authors: It was from reference gene primer amplification that nucleated cell counts were estimated. Sequencing used immunoSEQ multiplex PCR; TCRdb keeps in-frame clones, though not all of them. The V and J calls and the clone size are those of that table, but D and trimming were determined from the DNA. Here the sample spans some 200,000 clones, 87% being singletons.

This chain connects TRBV7-2 to TRBJ2-3; no clear D gene. The receptor comes from a woman aged 30 to 39 who had recovered from COVID-19. What was sequenced was PBMCs or T cells enriched from blood (not recorded which). The CDR3 region has the DNA TGTGCCAGCAGCTTACAGACTAGCACAGATACGCAGTATTTT. It is translated as CASSLQTSTDTQYF.